The entry that follows covers one TCR beta chain sequence. Antigen specificity is unknown. Method: immunoSEQ multiplex PCR; TCRdb's copy keeps in-frame clones and lacks some. The sample holds tens of thousands of clones; about 85% are singletons and the top ten take roughly 4.8%. The data were taken from a study of cytotoxic CD8 clonotypes in ibrutinib-treated CLL. Broader study findings: Clonality increased at ibrutinib response and stayed stable in sustained remission. At progression, however, it fell back toward baseline.

This sample comprised PBMCs, obtained after 12 months of ibrutinib treatment. This TCR was recovered from a human donor with chronic lymphocytic leukemia.

The CDR3 nucleotides read TGCGCCAGCAGCCAAGAACCCCCCCACAGGGCAAGCTCCTACAATGAGCAGTTCTTC. Translating gives CASSQEPPHRASSYNEQFF. The chain employs TRBV4-1 and TRBJ2-1; possible D gene TRBD1, 6 bases. The germline gives CDR1 MGHRA, CDR2 YSYEKL. This CDR3 region has 19 residues. Trimming removed 0 bases at V and 0 bases at J, with 18 bases between.